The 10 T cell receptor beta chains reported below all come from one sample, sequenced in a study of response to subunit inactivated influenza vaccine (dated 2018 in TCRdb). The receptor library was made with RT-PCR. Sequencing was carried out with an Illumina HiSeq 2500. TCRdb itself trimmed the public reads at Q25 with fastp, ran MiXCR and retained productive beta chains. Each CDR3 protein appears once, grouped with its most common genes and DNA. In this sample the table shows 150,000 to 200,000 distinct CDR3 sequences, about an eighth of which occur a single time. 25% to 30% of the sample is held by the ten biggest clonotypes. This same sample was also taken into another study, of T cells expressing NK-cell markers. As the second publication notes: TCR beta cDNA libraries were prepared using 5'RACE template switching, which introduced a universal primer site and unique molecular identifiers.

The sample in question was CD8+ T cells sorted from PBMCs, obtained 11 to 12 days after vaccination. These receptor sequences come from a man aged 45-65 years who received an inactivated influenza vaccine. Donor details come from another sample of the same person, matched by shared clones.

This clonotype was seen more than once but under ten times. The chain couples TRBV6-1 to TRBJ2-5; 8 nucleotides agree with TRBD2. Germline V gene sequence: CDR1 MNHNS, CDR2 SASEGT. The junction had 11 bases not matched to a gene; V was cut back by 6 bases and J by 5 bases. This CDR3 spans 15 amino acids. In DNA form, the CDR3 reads TGTGCCAGCAGCCGACCGGGACTAGTAGTGGAGACCCAGTACTTC. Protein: CASSRPGLVVETQYF.

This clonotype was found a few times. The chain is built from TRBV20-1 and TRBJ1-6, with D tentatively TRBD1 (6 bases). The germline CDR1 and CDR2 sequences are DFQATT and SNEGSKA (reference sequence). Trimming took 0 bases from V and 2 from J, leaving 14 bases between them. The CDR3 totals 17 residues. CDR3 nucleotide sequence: TGCAGTGCTAGAGATCGTATCGGGGACACCTATAATTCACCCCTCCACTTT. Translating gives CSARDRIGDTYNSPLHF.

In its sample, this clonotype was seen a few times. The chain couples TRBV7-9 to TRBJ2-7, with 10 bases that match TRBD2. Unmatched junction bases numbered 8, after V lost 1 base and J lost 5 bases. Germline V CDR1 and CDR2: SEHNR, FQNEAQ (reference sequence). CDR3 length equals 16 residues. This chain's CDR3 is CASSLVASGGPNEQYF. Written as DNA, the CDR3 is TGTGCCAGCAGCTTAGTCGCTAGCGGGGGTCCCAACGAGCAGTACTTC.

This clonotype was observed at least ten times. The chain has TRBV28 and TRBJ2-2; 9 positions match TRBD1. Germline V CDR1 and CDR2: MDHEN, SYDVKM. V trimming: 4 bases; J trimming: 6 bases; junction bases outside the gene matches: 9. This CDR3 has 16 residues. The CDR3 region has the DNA TGTGCCAGCAGTTGGCCGGGACAGGGCCTGTCCGGGGAGCTGTTTTTT. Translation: CASSWPGQGLSGELFF.

In DNA form, the CDR3 reads TGTGCCAGCAGTTACCGTGGGACAGTACAAGAGACCCAGTACTTC. Amino acids: CASSYRGTVQETQYF. This chain uses TRBV6-5 with TRBJ2-5; 7 nucleotides agree with TRBD1. Germline CDR1 and CDR2: MNHEY and SVGAGI. This CDR3 spans 15 amino acids. Trimming removed 2 bases from V and 2 bases from J; junction bases left unmatched: 5.

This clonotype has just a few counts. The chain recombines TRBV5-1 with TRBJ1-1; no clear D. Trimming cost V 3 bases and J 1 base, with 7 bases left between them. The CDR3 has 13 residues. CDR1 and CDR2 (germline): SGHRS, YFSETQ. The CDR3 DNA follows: TGCGCCAGCAGCTATGGGTCGAACACTGAAGCTTTCTTT. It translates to CASSYGSNTEAFF.

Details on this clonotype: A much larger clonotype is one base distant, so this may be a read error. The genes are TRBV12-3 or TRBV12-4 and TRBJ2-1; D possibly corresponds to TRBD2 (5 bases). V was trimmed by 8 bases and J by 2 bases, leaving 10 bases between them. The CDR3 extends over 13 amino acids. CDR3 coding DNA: TGTGCCAGCGCGGAGGAGACCTACAATGAGCAGTTCTTC. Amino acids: CASAEETYNEQFF.

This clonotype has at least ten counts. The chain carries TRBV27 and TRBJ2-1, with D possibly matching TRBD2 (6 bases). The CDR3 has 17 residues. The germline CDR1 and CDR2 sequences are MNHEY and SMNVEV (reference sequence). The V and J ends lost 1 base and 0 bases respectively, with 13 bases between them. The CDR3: CASSLLSSVSSYNEQFF. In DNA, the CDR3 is TGTGCCAGCAGTTTATTGTCTAGCGTGAGCTCCTACAATGAGCAGTTCTTC.

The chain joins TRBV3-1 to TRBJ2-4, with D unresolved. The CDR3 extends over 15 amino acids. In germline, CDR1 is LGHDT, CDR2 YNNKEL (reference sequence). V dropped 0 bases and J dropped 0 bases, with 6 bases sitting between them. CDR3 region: CASSQDQLAKNIQYF. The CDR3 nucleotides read TGTGCCAGCAGCCAAGATCAGTTAGCCAAAAACATTCAGTACTTC.

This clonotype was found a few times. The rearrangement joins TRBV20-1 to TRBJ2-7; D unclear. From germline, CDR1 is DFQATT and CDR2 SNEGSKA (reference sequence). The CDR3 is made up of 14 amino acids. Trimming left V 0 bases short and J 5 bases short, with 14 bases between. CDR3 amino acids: CSAREGKGDHEQYF. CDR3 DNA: TGCAGTGCTAGAGAGGGCAAGGGTGACCACGAGCAGTACTTC.